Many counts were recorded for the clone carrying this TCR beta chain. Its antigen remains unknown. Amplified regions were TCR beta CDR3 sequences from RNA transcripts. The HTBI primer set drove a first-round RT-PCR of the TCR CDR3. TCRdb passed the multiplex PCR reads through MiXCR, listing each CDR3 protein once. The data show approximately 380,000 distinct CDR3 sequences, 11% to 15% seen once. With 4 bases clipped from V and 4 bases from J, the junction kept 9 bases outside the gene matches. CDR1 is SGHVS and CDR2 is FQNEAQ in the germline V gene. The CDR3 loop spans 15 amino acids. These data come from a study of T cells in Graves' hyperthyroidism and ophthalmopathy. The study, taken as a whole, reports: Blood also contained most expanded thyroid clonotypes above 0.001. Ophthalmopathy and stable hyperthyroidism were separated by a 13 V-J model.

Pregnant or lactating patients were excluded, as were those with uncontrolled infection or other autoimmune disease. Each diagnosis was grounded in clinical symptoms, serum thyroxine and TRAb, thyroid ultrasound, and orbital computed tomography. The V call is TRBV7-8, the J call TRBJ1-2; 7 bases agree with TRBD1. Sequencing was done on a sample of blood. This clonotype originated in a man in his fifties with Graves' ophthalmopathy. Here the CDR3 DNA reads TGTGCCAGCAGCTCTGTATCGGGACAGTCCTATGGCTACACCTTC. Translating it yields CASSSVSGQSYGYTF.